Sequencing of this T cell receptor (beta chain) was carried out in a study of neoadjuvant anti-PD-1 for oral cavity cancer. General study findings and limits: Post-nivolumab, blood T cell clonality was significantly elevated in non-responders. TCR analyses covered only a few patients per response group.

The table came from immunoSEQ multiplex PCR; TCRdb's copy has only in-frame clones and leaves some out. The sample contains 70,000 to 95,000 clones, approximately 80% of which appear only once. These oral cavity squamous cell carcinomas were HPV-negative and locally advanced. Trimming removed 0 bases from V and 1 base from J; junction bases left unmatched: 5. The germline V gene has CDR1 MNHNS and CDR2 SASEGT. This CDR3 has 16 amino acids. On this clone: Its antigen is currently unknown.

This TCR was recovered from a person aged 35-80 years with oral cavity squamous cell carcinoma. This chain uses TRBV6-1 with TRBJ2-5; 7 nucleotides agree with TRBD1. Specimen: PBMCs, collected before nivolumab (anti-PD-1) treatment. The CDR3 nucleotides read TGTGCCAGCAGTGAAGCACCGGGGACAGCCCAAGAGACCCAGTACTTC. Protein product: CASSEAPGTAQETQYF.